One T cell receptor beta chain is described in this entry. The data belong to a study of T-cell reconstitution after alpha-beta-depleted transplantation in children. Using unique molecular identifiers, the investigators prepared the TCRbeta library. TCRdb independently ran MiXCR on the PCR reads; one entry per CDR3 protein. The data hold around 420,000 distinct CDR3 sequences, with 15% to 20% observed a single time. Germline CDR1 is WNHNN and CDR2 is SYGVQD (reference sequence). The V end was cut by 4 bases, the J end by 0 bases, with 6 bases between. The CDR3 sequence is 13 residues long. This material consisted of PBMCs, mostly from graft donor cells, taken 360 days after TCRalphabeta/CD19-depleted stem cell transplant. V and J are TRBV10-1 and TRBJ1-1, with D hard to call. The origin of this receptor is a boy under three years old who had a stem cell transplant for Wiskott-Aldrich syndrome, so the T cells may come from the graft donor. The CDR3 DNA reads TGCGCCAGCAGTGGAGGGTTGAACACTGAAGCTTTCTTT. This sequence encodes CASSGGLNTEAFF.